This T cell receptor (beta chain) was recovered during a study of blood T cell repertoires in COVID-19. Study information: Donors in the United States, Italy and Spain gave samples during acute or convalescent COVID-19.

The authors' processing: Estimates of nucleated cell counts were drawn from the amplification of reference gene primers. Profiled with immunoSEQ multiplex PCR; TCRdb holds only in-frame clones, not every one. That table is the source of V, J and clone size, and D and trimming were worked out from the DNA. The sample records about 190,000 clones, approximately 84% being singletons. The CDR3 extends over 15 amino acids. Per the germline V gene, CDR1 is LGHDT and CDR2 is YNNKEL (reference sequence). The V end lost 0 bases, the J end lost 6 bases, and 15 bases lay between the germline ends. The chain joins TRBV3-1 (or the pseudogene TRBV3-2) to TRBJ2-7; D perhaps matches TRBD2 (5 bases). The sequenced sample was peripheral blood. The sequence was collected from a woman in her 70s with active or convalescent COVID-19. CDR3 amino acids: CASSQDPRTPGEQYF. The CDR3 region has the DNA TGTGCCAGCAGCCAAGATCCACGGACTCCCGGCGAGCAGTACTTC.